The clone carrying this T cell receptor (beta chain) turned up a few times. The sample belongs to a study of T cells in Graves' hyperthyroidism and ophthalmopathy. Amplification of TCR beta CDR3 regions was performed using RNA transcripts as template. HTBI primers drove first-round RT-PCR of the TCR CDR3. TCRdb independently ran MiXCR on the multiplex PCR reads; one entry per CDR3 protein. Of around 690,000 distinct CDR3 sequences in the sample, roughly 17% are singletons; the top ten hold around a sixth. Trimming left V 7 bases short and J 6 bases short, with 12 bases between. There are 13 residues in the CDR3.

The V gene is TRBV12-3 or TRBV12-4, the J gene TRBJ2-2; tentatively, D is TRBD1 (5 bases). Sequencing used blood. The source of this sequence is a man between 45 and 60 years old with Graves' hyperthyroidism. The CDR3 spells CASTPAGSGELFF. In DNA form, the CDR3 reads TGTGCCAGCACCCCTGCAGGGTCCGGGGAGCTGTTTTTT.